Listed below are T cell receptor beta chains from one sample, sequenced in a study of OX40 agonist ivuxolimab in advanced cancers. TCRdb keeps only in-frame clones here, not all; method: immunoSEQ multiplex PCR. The profile shows 45,000 to 65,000 clones, over 75% of them singletons. Here the sequenced sample was CD4+ or CD8+ T cells sorted from blood, taken in a trial of the OX40 agonist ivuxolimab. Receptors originate from an adult with an advanced solid tumor such as melanoma, head and neck, liver or kidney cancer. The CDR3 runs from the conserved cysteine through the conserved F or W. The order of the fields is CDR3 protein, CDR3 DNA, CDR3 length, D gene, clone size, J gene, V gene. The D gene is left open where the match is weak. Rows may omit the clone size; those that give it use once, few, many or a size class.

CASSPPGQVNEQYF,TGTGCCAGCTCACCACCGGGACAGGTAAACGAGCAGTACTTC,14,TRBD1,NA,TRBJ2-7,TRBV18
CASSSRTANEKLFF,TGCGCCAGCAGCTCCCGGACGGCAAATGAAAAACTGTTTTTT,14,NA,few,TRBJ1-4,TRBV5-1
CASSEGQSYGYTF,TGTGCCAGCAGTGAGGGACAGAGCTATGGCTACACCTTC,13,TRBD1,NA,TRBJ1-2,TRBV2
CASRQTGKTHSPLHF,TGTGCCAGCAGACAAACAGGGAAAACCCATTCACCCCTCCACTTT,15,NA,NA,TRBJ1-6,TRBV6-5
CASSFTAVRHTQYF,TGTGCCAGCAGTTTTACGGCGGTGAGGCATACGCAGTATTTT,14,NA,NA,TRBJ2-3,TRBV28
CASRTGTAHFYGYTF,TGTGCCAGCAGAACCGGGACAGCCCACTTCTATGGCTACACCTTC,15,TRBD1,NA,TRBJ1-2,TRBV27
CASSELGGLYEQYF,TGTGCCAGCAGTGAACTCGGCGGGCTTTACGAGCAGTACTTC,14,NA,NA,TRBJ2-7,TRBV2
CSVELWDSSTDTQYF,TGCAGCGTTGAATTGTGGGACTCTAGCACAGATACGCAGTATTTT,15,NA,NA,TRBJ2-3,TRBV29-1
CASSSGTGGPGNTIYF,TGTGCCAGCAGCTCGGGGACAGGGGGGCCTGGAAACACCATATATTTT,16,TRBD1,NA,TRBJ1-3,TRBV7-9
CASSPLSGANVLTF,TGTGCCAGCAGTCCCCTCTCTGGGGCCAACGTCCTGACTTTC,14,NA,NA,TRBJ2-6,TRBV27
CASSSQGRDTEAFF,TGTGCCAGCAGCTCACAGGGAAGAGACACTGAAGCTTTCTTT,14,NA,NA,TRBJ1-1,TRBV7-2
CASSYNPPPGELFF,TGTGCCAGCAGCTATAACCCCCCTCCCGGGGAGCTGTTTTTT,14,NA,NA,TRBJ2-2,TRBV7-9
CASSLDRVVTEAFF,TGTGCCAGCAGCTTAGACAGGGTGGTCACTGAAGCTTTCTTT,14,NA,few,TRBJ1-1,TRBV11-2
CSVEWGQGLRGPNYGYTF,TGCAGCGTTGAATGGGGACAGGGCCTCCGAGGTCCAAACTATGGCTACACCTTC,18,TRBD1,NA,TRBJ1-2,TRBV29-1
CASTASAGAGYEQYF,TGCGCCAGCACCGCGTCGGCGGGGGCGGGCTACGAGCAGTACTTC,15,NA,NA,TRBJ2-7,TRBV5-1
CASSDRTYEQYF,TGTGCCAGCTCCGACAGGACCTACGAGCAGTACTTC,12,NA,few,TRBJ2-7,TRBV6-5
CASRHPGGNTEAFF,TGTGCCAGCAGACACCCGGGGGGAAACACTGAAGCTTTCTTT,14,NA,NA,TRBJ1-1,TRBV27
CASSQEGSNGYNEQFF,TGCGCCAGCAGCCAAGAGGGTAGCAATGGGTACAATGAGCAGTTCTTC,16,NA,few,TRBJ2-1,TRBV4-1
CASSQSDNGNTIYF,TGCGCCAGCAGCCAATCAGATAATGGAAACACCATATATTTT,14,NA,NA,TRBJ1-3,TRBV4-1
CASSQVGSGGPNEQFF,TGCGCCAGCAGCCAAGTCGGTAGCGGGGGCCCCAATGAGCAGTTCTTC,16,TRBD2,NA,TRBJ2-1,TRBV4-1
CASSQVVNYGYTF,TGTGCCAGCAGCCAAGTGGTCAACTATGGCTACACCTTC,13,NA,NA,TRBJ1-2,TRBV14
CARATAAGEKLFF,TGTGCCCGGGCAACTGCTGCAGGGGAAAAACTGTTTTTT,13,NA,NA,TRBJ1-4,TRBV30
CASNTVPGQLGLYGYTF,TGTGCCAGTAATACAGTCCCCGGGCAACTGGGGCTCTATGGCTACACCTTC,17,NA,NA,TRBJ1-2,TRBV19
CASSLVRGGYGYTF,TGTGCCAGCAGCTTAGTCAGAGGAGGGTATGGCTACACCTTC,14,NA,NA,TRBJ1-2,TRBV7-2
CASSSWDSNYGYTF,TGTGCCAGCAGCAGTTGGGACAGTAACTATGGCTACACCTTC,14,TRBD1,NA,TRBJ1-2,TRBV25-1
CASNSGAYEQYF,TGTGCCAGCAACTCGGGAGCCTACGAGCAGTACTTC,12,NA,NA,TRBJ2-7,TRBV6-4
CASTLGPGRNYGYTF,TGTGCCAGCACCTTAGGCCCAGGGAGAAACTATGGCTACACCTTC,15,NA,NA,TRBJ1-2,TRBV11-2
CASSLSRGGTGELFF,TGTGCCAGCAGCTTATCCAGGGGTGGCACCGGGGAGCTGTTTTTT,15,NA,NA,TRBJ2-2,TRBV7-6
CASSSGDRGQVTGELFF,TGTGCCAGCAGCTCTGGGGACAGGGGGCAAGTTACCGGGGAGCTGTTTTTT,17,TRBD1,NA,TRBJ2-2,TRBV9